This T cell receptor beta chain emerged from a study of metastatic and nonmetastatic thyroid tumors. Nobody among the patients had been given any treatment before thyroid surgery. This clone rates as medium-sized. Original data processing: Clinicopathological groups supplied CDR3 differences that were used to build a distant-metastasis classifier for papillary thyroid cancer. TCRdb reanalyzed the PCR reads with MiXCR. None of the V and J calls come from the authors' own analysis; TCRdb made them. The sample has around 15,000 clones, under 35% seen once. The CDR3 totals 17 residues. Germline CDR1 WSHSY, CDR2 SAAADI. V lost 2 bases and J 10 bases, leaving 21 bases between the germline ends.

The receptor was isolated from a female donor with papillary thyroid cancer or a benign thyroid nodule (not recorded which). Some clones in this sample may be carry-over from other donors' samples. The chain uses TRBV10-2 and TRBJ1-6; D may be TRBD1 (5 bases). The sample was blood. The CDR3 reads CASSEGRPGPIKSPLHF. CDR3 DNA sequence: TGCGCCAGCAGTGAGGGGAGACCGGGACCGATTAAATCACCCCTCCACTTT.